This TCR beta chain was obtained from a study of blood T cells in healthy people across ages. A sample-barcoded 5' primer and a J-beta primer mix were used in a second PCR of roughly 6 to 12 cycles. The study obtained at least 2.5 million CDR3-containing paired-end reads from every sample. MiXCR, run by TCRdb on the 5' RACE reads, gives a single entry per CDR3 protein. In the table there are around 650,000 distinct CDR3 sequences, about 30% of which are singletons. Study results and caveats: Older individuals had lower TCR beta diversity per million T cells (the decline was roughly linear). It was found that TCR beta diversity correlated strongly with the percentage of naive T cells.

In germline, CDR1 is MNHEY, CDR2 SMNVEV (reference sequence). This CDR3 has 11 residues. The V gene lost 7 bases and the J gene lost 1 base, with 4 bases spanning the gap. This clonotype has only one observation. Its antigen is not known. The rearrangement uses TRBV27 and TRBJ1-1; D not certain. Sequenced material: blood. This receptor was obtained from a woman older than 75 in good health. CDR3 coding DNA: TGTGCCAGCAAGCAGAACACTGAAGCTTTCTTT. Residues: CASKQNTEAFF.